This passage covers 3 T cell receptor beta chains from one sample sequenced in a study of regulatory T cells in long-lasting Graves disease. Regarding time point: newly diagnosed GD, antithyroid drugs for less than 3 months. TCR sequences were obtained from RNA taken from PBMCs. Construction of TCR beta libraries relied on iRepertoire HTBI primers and on Arm-PCR targeting CDR3 regions. One entry per CDR3 protein, called by TCRdb with MiXCR from the multiplex PCR reads. The profile shows hundreds of thousands of distinct CDR3 sequences, 15% to 20% of them singletons. The sample was also reused in another study, on T cells in Graves' hyperthyroidism and ophthalmopathy.

The input for sequencing was peripheral blood mononuclear cells (PBMCs), taken at new diagnosis, from a patient treated with antithyroid drugs. The receptors come from a woman aged 25 to 45 with Graves disease.

This clonotype was counted many times. V gene TRBV12-3 or TRBV12-4 combines with J gene TRBJ1-2; 7 nucleotides align to TRBD1. J lost 4 bases, V lost 5 bases, and 7 bases had no gene match. The CDR3 loop spans 14 amino acids. DNA of the CDR3: TGTGCCAGCAGTGCCACAGGGGAGCGCTATGGCTACACCTTC. Translated, it gives CASSATGERYGYTF.

The chain links TRBV6-2 or TRBV6-3 to TRBJ2-2; D call uncertain. The germline gives CDR1 MNHEY, CDR2 SVGEGT. This CDR3 is 15 amino acids long. V was pared by 6 bases and J by 8 bases, with 19 bases between. DNA of the CDR3: TGTGCCAGCAGCCCCGGACCGGCTTTGTGGGGGGAGCTGTTTTTT. This codes for CASSPGPALWGELFF.

This clonotype was seen a handful of times. The chain joins TRBV4-1 to TRBJ2-7; TRBD1 matches at 8 bases. After removal of 0 bases from V and 4 bases from J, the junction contained 5 bases not matched to a gene. CDR1 is MGHRA and CDR2 is YSYEKL in the germline V gene. The CDR3 has 15 amino acids. The CDR3 reads CASSQDGQGAYEQYF. In DNA, the CDR3 is TGCGCCAGCAGCCAAGACGGCCAGGGGGCGTACGAGCAGTACTTC.